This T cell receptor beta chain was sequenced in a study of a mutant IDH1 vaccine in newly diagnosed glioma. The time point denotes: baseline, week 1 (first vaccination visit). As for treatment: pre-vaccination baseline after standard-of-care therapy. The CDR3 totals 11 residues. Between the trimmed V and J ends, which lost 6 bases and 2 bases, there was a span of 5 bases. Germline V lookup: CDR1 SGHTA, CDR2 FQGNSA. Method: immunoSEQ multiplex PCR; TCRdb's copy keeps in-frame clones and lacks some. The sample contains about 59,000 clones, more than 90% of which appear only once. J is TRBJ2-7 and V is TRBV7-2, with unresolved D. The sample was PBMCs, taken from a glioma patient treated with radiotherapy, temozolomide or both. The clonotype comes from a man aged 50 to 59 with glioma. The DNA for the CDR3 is TGTGCCAGCAGTGCCGCCTACGAGCAGTACTTC. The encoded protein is CASSAAYEQYF.